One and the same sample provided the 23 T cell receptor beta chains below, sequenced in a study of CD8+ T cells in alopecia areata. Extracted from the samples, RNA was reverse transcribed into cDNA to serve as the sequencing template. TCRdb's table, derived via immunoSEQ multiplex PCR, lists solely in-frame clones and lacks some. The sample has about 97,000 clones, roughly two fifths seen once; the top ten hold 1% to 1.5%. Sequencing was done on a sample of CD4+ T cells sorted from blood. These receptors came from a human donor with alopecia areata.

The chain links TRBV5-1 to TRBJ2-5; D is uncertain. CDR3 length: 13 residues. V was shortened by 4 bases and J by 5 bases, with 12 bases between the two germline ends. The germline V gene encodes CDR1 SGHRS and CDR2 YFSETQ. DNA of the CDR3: TGCGCCAGCAGCCCTCGGGTTTCGGAGACCCAGTACTTC. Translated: CASSPRVSETQYF. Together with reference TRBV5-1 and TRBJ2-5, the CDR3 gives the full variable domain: KAGVTQTPRYLIKTRGQQVTLSCSPISGHRSVSWYQQTPGQGLQFLFEYFSETQRNKGNFPGRFSGRQFSNSRSEMNVSTLELGDSALYLCASSPRVSETQYFGPGTRLLVL.

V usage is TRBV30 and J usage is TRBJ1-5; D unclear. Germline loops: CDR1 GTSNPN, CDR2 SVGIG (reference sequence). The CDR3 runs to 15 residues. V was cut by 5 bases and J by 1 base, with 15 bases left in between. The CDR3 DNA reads TGTGCCTGGGTTACACGATTAGGGAGCAATCAGCCCCAGCATTTT. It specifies CAWVTRLGSNQPQHF.

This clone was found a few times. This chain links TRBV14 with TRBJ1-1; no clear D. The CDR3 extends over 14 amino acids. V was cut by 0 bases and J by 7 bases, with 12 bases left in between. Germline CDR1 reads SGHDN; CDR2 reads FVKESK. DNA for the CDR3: TGTGCCAGCAGCCAAGACCGACACCCCAGTGAAGCTTTCTTT. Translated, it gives CASSQDRHPSEAFF. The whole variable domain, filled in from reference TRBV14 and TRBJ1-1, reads EAGVTQFPSHSVIEKGQTVTLRCDPISGHDNLYWYRRVMGKEIKFLLHFVKESKQDESGMPNNRFLAERTGGTYSTLKVQPAELEDSGVYFCASSQDRHPSEAFFGQGTRLTVV.

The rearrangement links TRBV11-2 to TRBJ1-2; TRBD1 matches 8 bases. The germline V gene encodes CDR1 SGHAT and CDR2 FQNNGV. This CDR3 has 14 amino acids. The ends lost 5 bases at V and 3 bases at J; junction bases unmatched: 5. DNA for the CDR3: TGTGCCAGCAGCACAAGACAGGGGCACTATGGCTACACCTTC. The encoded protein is CASSTRQGHYGYTF.

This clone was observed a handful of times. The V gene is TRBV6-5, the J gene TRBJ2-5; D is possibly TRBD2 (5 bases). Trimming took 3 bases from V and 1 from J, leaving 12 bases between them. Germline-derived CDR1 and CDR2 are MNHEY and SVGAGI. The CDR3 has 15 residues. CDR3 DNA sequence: TGTGCCAGCAGTTATCGGGGAAGCATCCAAGAGACCCAGTACTTC. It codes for CASSYRGSIQETQYF.

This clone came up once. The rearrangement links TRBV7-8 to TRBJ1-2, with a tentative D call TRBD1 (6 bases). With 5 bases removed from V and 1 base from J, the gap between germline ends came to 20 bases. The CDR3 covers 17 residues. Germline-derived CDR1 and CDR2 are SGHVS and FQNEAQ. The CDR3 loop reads CASSPGGASENNYGYTF. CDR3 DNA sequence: TGTGCCAGCAGCCCCGGGGGCGCCAGCGAAAATAACTATGGCTACACCTTC.

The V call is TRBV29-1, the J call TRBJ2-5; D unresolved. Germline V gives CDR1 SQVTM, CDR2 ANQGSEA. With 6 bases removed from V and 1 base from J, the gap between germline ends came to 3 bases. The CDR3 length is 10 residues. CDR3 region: CSVGQETQYF. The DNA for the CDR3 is TGCAGCGTCGGCCAAGAGACCCAGTACTTC.

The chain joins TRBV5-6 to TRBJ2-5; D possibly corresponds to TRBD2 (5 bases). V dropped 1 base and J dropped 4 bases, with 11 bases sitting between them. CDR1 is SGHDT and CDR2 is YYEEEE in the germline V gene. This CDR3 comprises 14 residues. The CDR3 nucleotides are TGTGCCAGCAGCTTGTATACTAGTGGAGAGACCCAGTACTTC. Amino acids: CASSLYTSGETQYF.

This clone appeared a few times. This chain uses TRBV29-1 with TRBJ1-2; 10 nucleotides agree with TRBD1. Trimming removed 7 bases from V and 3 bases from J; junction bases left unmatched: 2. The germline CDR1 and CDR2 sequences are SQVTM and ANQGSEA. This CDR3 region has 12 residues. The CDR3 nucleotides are TGCAGCGGACAGGGGGCAGACTATGGCTACACCTTC. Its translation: CSGQGADYGYTF.

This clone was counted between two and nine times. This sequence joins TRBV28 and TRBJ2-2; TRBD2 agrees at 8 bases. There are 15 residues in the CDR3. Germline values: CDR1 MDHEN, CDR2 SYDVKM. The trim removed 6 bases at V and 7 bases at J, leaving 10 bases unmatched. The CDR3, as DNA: TGTGCCAGCAGACTTAGCGGGACCCCCCGCGGGGAGCTGTTTTTT. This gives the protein CASRLSGTPRGELFF. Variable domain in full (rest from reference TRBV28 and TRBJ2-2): DVKVTQSSRYLVKRTGEKVFLECVQDMDHENMFWYRQDPGLGLRLIYFSYDVKMKEKGDIPEGYSVSREKKERFSLILESASTNQTSMYLCASRLSGTPRGELFFGEGSRLTVL.

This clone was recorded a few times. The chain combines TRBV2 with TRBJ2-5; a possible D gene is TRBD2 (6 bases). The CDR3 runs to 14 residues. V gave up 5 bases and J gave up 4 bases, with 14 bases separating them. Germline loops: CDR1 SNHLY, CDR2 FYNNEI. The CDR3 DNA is TGTGCCAGCAGTTCTCTAGCGATCGGAGAGACCCAGTACTTC. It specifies CASSSLAIGETQYF.

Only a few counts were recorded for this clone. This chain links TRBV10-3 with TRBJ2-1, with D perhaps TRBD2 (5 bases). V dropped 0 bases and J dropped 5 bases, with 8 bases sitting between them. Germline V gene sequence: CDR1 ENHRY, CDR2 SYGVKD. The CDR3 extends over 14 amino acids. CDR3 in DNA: TGTGCCATCAGTGAGTCAATGCGGGACAATGAGCAGTTCTTC. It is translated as CAISESMRDNEQFF.

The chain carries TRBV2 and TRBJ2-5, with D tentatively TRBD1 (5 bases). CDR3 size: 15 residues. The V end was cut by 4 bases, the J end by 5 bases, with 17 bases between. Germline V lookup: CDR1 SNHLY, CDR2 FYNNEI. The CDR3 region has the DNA TGTGCCAGCAGTGGTCAAGGGGTCGGTGTCGAGACCCAGTACTTC. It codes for CASSGQGVGVETQYF.

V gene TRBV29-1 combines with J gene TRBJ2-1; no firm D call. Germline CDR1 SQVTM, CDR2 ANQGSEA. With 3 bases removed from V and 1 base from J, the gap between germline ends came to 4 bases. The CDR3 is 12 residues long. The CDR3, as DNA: TGCAGCGTTGAGGGTTCCTACAATGAGCAGTTCTTC. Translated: CSVEGSYNEQFF.

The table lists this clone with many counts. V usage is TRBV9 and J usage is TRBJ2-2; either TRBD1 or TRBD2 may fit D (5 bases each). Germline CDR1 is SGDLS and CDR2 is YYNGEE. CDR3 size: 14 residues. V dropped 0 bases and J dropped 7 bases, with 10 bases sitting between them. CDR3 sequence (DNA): TGTGCCAGCAGCGTAGCTGGGACCGGCGGGGAGCTGTTTTTT. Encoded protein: CASSVAGTGGELFF.

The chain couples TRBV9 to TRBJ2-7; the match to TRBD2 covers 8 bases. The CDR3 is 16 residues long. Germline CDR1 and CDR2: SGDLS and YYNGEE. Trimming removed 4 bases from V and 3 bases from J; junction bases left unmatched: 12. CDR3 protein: CASSTSGRSGDYEQYF. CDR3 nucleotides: TGTGCCAGCAGCACCTCCGGCCGTAGCGGGGACTACGAGCAGTACTTC.

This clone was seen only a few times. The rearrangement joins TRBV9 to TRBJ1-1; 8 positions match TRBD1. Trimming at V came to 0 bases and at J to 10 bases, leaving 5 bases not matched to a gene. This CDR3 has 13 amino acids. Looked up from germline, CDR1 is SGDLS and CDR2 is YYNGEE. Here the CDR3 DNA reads TGTGCCAGCAGCGTAGACCTACAGGGGGGAGCTTTCTTT. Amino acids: CASSVDLQGGAFF.

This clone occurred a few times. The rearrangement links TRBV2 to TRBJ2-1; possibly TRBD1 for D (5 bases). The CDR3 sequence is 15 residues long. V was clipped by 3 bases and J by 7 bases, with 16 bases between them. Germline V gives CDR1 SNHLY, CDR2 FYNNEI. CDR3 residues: CASSDGRVSVNEQFF. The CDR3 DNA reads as TGTGCCAGCAGTGATGGCAGGGTTTCAGTGAATGAGCAGTTCTTC.

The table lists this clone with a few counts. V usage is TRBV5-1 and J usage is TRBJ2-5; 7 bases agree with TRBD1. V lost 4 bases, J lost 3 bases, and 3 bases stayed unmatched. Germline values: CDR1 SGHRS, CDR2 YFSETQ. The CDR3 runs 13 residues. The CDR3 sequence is CASSPGQKETQYF. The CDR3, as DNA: TGCGCCAGCAGCCCGGGACAGAAAGAGACCCAGTACTTC.

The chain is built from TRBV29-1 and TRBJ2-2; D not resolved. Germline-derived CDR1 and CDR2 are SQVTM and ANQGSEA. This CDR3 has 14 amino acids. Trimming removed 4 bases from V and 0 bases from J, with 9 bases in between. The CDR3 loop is CSVGGSPNTGELFF. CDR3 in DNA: TGCAGCGTTGGAGGTTCCCCGAACACCGGGGAGCTGTTTTTT.

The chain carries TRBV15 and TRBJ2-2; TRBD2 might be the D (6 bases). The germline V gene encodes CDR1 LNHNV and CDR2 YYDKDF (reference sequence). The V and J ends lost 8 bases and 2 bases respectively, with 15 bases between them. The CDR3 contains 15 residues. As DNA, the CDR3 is TGTGCCACCGGGGAGCGGGTGGGAAACACCGGGGAGCTGTTTTTT. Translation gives CATGERVGNTGELFF.

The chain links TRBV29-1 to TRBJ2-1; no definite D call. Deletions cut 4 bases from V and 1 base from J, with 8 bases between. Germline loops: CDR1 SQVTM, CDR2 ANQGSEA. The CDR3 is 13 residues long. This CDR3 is CSVAVLSYNEQFF. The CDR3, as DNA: TGCAGCGTTGCGGTACTTTCCTACAATGAGCAGTTCTTC.

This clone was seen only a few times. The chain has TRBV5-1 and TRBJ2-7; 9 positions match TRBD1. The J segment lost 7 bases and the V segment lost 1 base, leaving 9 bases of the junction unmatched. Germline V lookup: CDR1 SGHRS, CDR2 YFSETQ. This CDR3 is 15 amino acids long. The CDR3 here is CASSLRGDRATEQYF. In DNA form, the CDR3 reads TGCGCCAGCAGCTTGAGAGGGGACAGGGCGACGGAGCAGTACTTC.